The entry below gives a single TCR beta chain sequence along with its context. Unsorted PBMC DNA sequencing spanned ten immunoSEQ deep assay plates. The method was immunoSEQ multiplex PCR; TCRdb's version includes in-frame clones alone and lacks a portion of them. The repertoire consists of roughly 510,000 clones, with nearly 80% occurring once and the leading ten covering around 13%. This record comes from a study of shared clonotypes between healthy human individuals. Germline CDR1 and CDR2: LGHNA and YSLEER. The CDR3 contains 14 residues. Trimming removed 1 base from V and 1 base from J, with 7 bases in between.

What was sequenced was PBMCs. The origin of this receptor is a woman aged 40 to 55 in good health. Some clones in this sample may be carry-over from other donors' samples. The rearrangement links TRBV4-3 to TRBJ2-5, with TRBD1 as a possible D gene (6 bases). CDR3 DNA: TGCGCCAGCAGCCAAGGACAGGTCCAAGAGACCCAGTACTTC. It encodes CASSQGQVQETQYF.